Listed below are T cell receptor beta chains from one sample, sequenced in a study of shared clonotypes between healthy human individuals. Generated by immunoSEQ multiplex PCR, the TCRdb table keeps only in-frame clones and is missing some. Among about 2.4 million clones, under 95% were seen once, and the ten largest hold 0.36%. The sample taken for sequencing was naive CD4+ T cells from PBMCs. These TCRs come from a man aged 18 to 35 in good health. Some clones in this sample may be carry-over from other donors' samples. Each CDR3 is given with its conserved first and last residue. D genes are given only for firm matches. Part of the rows lack a size; the others show once, few, many or a class for expanded clones.

clone size	V gene	J gene	D gene	CDR3 DNA	CDR3 protein
NA	TRBV5-4	TRBJ2-2	TRBD1	TGTGCTAGCACACCTTCCGGGACAGCAGAACACCGGGGAGCTGTTTTT	CASTPSGTAEHRGAVF
NA	TRBV6-6	TRBJ2-5	NA	TGTGCCAGCAGTTCGCCCGGAACAGGGCAAGAGACCCAGTACTTC	CASSSPGTGQETQYF
NA	TRBV7-2	TRBJ2-1	TRBD2	TGTGCCAGCAGCTTTTCCGGGACTAGCGGAAACAATGAGCAGTTCTTC	CASSFSGTSGNNEQFF
NA	TRBV7-7	TRBJ2-3	NA	TGTGCCAGCAGCTTAGAGAAATCGGATACGCAGTATTTT	CASSLEKSDTQYF
NA	TRBV7-9	TRBJ1-4	TRBD1	TGTGCCAGCAGCCGAGGACAGGGGGCTTGGACTAATGAAAAACTGTTTTTT	CASSRGQGAWTNEKLFF
NA	TRBV6-5	TRBJ2-4	TRBD1	TGTGCCAGCAGTTATCAAAGGACAGGGGAAAACATTCAGTACTTC	CASSYQRTGENIQYF
NA	TRBV5-5	TRBJ1-3	NA	TGTGCCAGCAGCTTAGGGAGGGCGCTAGGAAACACCATATATTTT	CASSLGRALGNTIYF
NA	TRBV15	TRBJ2-7	NA	TGTGCCACCAGCAGAGAAAGTGGGCAGGCAGATTGGAAGATCCACGAGCAGTACTTC	CATSRESGQADWKIHEQYF
NA	TRBV11-1	TRBJ2-1	NA	TGTGCCAGCAGCTTGAGCTCAGGGAGCTACAATGAGCAGTTCTTC	CASSLSSGSYNEQFF
NA	TRBV10-1	TRBJ2-7	NA	TGCGCCAGCAGTGAAACTCACCGCTCCTACGAGCAGTACTTC	CASSETHRSYEQYF
NA	TRBV19	TRBJ2-3	NA	TGTGCCACCCTCGGTCTAGATACGCAGTATTTT	CATLGLDTQYF
NA	TRBV7-8	TRBJ2-3	NA	TGTGCCAGCAGCCCCTCAACGGCATCTAGCACAGATACGCAGTATTTT	CASSPSTASSTDTQYF
NA	TRBV11-3	TRBJ2-1	NA	TGTGCCAGCAGCTTGGCTAGATCGGGTGGCAATGAGCAGTTCTTC	CASSLARSGGNEQFF
NA	TRBV7-2	TRBJ2-5	NA	TGTGCCAGCAGCTTAGGGACATCTGGGGAGACCCAGTACTTC	CASSLGTSGETQYF
once	TRBV7-9	TRBJ1-6	NA	TGTGCCAGCAGCGTCCACGGGACGGCCAAAGGAGCCCTCCACTTT	CASSVHGTAKGALHF
NA	TRBV2	TRBJ2-5	NA	TGTGCCAGCAGTGACGGGCCCACACAGACCCAGTACTTC	CASSDGPTQTQYF
NA	TRBV7-3	TRBJ2-2	TRBD2	TGTGCCAGCAGCCCAACTAGCGGGAGTATCCCCGGGGAGCTGTTTTTT	CASSPTSGSIPGELFF
once	TRBV28	TRBJ2-2	TRBD2	TGTGCCAGCAGCCGACGGGGGGTTGCAGGGACCGGGGAGCTGTTTTTT	CASSRRGVAGTGELFF
NA	TRBV5-6	TRBJ2-1	NA	TGTGCCAGCAGCTTGTTTACCGGGGCAAATTACAATGAGCAGTTCTTC	CASSLFTGANYNEQFF
NA	TRBV28	TRBJ2-3	NA	TGTGCCAGCAGTCTCGTGGGGGCGTGGACGCAGTATTTT	CASSLVGAWTQYF
NA	TRBV19	TRBJ1-5	NA	TGTGCCAGTAGTATTGGGGGGCCTGGCATTAGTCAGCCCCAGCATTTT	CASSIGGPGISQPQHF
NA	TRBV5-6	TRBJ1-2	NA	TGTGCCAGCAGCACAAGTACAGAACCTAACTATGGCTACACCTTC	CASSTSTEPNYGYTF
NA	TRBV5-4	TRBJ2-3	TRBD2	TGTGCCAGCAGCTTGGTAAGCGGGAGTACCGATACGCAGTATTTT	CASSLVSGSTDTQYF
NA	TRBV7-2	TRBJ1-1	NA	TGTGCCAGCAGCTCCCACAGGGCCACTGAAGCTTTCTTT	CASSSHRATEAFF
NA	TRBV5-1	TRBJ2-2	NA	TGCGCCAGCAGCTTATCTAGCGCTTCCACCGGGGAGCTGTTTTTT	CASSLSSASTGELFF
NA	TRBV7-2	TRBJ1-5	NA	TGTGCCAGCAGCTTACTAGGGATTGCGAGCAATCAGCCCCAGCATTTT	CASSLLGIASNQPQHF
once	TRBV10-3	TRBJ2-7	TRBD2	TGTGCCATCAGTGAGTCGGTGGCTAGCGGGACCTACGAGCAGTACTTC	CAISESVASGTYEQYF
NA	TRBV6-5	TRBJ1-1	TRBD1	TGTGCCAGCAGTGGATCAGGGGGTGGGAACACTGAAGCTTTCTTT	CASSGSGGGNTEAFF
NA	TRBV11-2	TRBJ2-7	NA	TGTGCCAGCAGCTTAGACAGGATAAGCTCCTACGAGCAGTACTTC	CASSLDRISSYEQYF
NA	TRBV5-1	TRBJ1-1	NA	TGCGCCAGCAGCTCCCAGGGGAACACTGAAGCTTTCTTT	CASSSQGNTEAFF
NA	TRBV7-9	TRBJ1-2	TRBD1	TGTGCCAGCAGCCCGTCATACCCGGGACAGATGCGGGGAGGCTACACCTTC	CASSPSYPGQMRGGYTF
NA	TRBV28	TRBJ2-3	NA	TGTGTCAGCAGTTTAAGGGGGACAGATACGCAGTATTTT	CVSSLRGTDTQYF
NA	TRBV11-2	TRBJ1-1	NA	TGTGCCAGCAGCTTTCTCCCCGGACTACTTAACACTGAAGCTTTCTTT	CASSFLPGLLNTEAFF
NA	TRBV7-2	TRBJ2-5	TRBD1	TGTGCCAGCAGCTCGACAGGGGGAGGGACCCAGTACTTC	CASSSTGGGTQYF
NA	TRBV19	TRBJ2-7	TRBD2	TGTGCCAGTAGTTCGGGGGGGGTCTCCTACGAGCAGTACTTC	CASSSGGVSYEQYF
NA	TRBV7-9	TRBJ2-2	NA	TGTGCCAGTAGGGACATTTACTTCACCGGGGAGCTGTTTTTT	CASRDIYFTGELFF
NA	TRBV28	TRBJ1-5	TRBD1	TGTGCCAGCAGTTTATATCGGGACAGGGGCGGTCAGCCCCAGCATTTT	CASSLYRDRGGQPQHF
NA	TRBV2	TRBJ1-6	NA	TGTGCCAGCAGTGTCAATTCACCCCTCCACTTT	CASSVNSPLHF
few	TRBV20-1	TRBJ2-5	NA	TGCAGTGCTAGCGGGGAGACCCAGTACTTC	CSASGETQYF
NA	TRBV25-1	TRBJ1-6	NA	TGTGCCAGCACCACATATAACGGGAATTCACCCCTCCACTTT	CASTTYNGNSPLHF
once	TRBV5-1	TRBJ2-3	NA	TGCGCCAGCAGTTGGGACCCAGCAGATACGCAGTATTTT	CASSWDPADTQYF
NA	TRBV6-5	TRBJ1-3	NA	TGTGCCAGCGCCACCCCAGGGACCTCTGGAAACACCATATATTTT	CASATPGTSGNTIYF
NA	TRBV15	TRBJ1-5	NA	TGTGCCACCAGCAGCCCGGTGACGACTAATCAGCCCCAGCATTTT	CATSSPVTTNQPQHF
NA	TRBV12-5	TRBJ2-3	TRBD2	TGTGCTAGTGGTTTAGGGACTAGCGGGGACACAGATACGCAGTATTTT	CASGLGTSGDTDTQYF
NA	TRBV2	TRBJ2-3	NA	TGTGCCAGCAACGGGCCAGTAGATACGCAGTATTTT	CASNGPVDTQYF
few	TRBV25-1	TRBJ1-5	NA	TGTGCCAGCAGTGACCTCGAGGGGGGTCAGCCCCAGCATTTT	CASSDLEGGQPQHF
NA	TRBV6-5	TRBJ1-1	NA	TGTGCCAGCAGTTACTCGAAGGGGACCACTGAAGCTTTCTTT	CASSYSKGTTEAFF
NA	TRBV10-3	TRBJ1-1	NA	TGTGCCATCAGTGAGTCGACGCGGGGGCTGAACACTGAAGCTTTCTTT	CAISESTRGLNTEAFF